The clone carrying this T cell receptor beta chain was seen a handful of times. Its antigen is still unknown. The data are from a study of spatial heterogeneity in lung cancer. Findings and caveats of the study: Mutation counts in tumors were tracked by counts of expanded intratumoral alpha and beta TCRs. Sequencing reached an estimated coverage of tumor T cells that was only roughly 7% for alpha chains and around 13% for beta chains.

Time point described: sample taken at primary tumor resection. There were approximately 69 donors, all of them untreated patients with early-stage non-small cell lung cancer. Germline V gene data show CDR1 as DFQATT and CDR2 as SNEGSKA (reference sequence). This CDR3 comprises 14 residues. The V end was cut by 4 bases, the J end by 4 bases, with 13 bases between. A single record per CDR3 protein comes from TCRdb applying MiXCR to the 5' RACE reads. Of about 10,000 distinct CDR3 sequences listed, roughly 54% are singletons. This clonotype was obtained from a female donor with early-stage non-small cell lung cancer. The chain has TRBV20-1 and TRBJ2-2, with D hard to call. The input for sequencing was lung tumor tissue, taken at surgery. CDR3 in DNA: TGCAGTGCTACAGGCCCGATTGGCACCGGGGAGCTGTTTTTT. Translated: CSATGPIGTGELFF.